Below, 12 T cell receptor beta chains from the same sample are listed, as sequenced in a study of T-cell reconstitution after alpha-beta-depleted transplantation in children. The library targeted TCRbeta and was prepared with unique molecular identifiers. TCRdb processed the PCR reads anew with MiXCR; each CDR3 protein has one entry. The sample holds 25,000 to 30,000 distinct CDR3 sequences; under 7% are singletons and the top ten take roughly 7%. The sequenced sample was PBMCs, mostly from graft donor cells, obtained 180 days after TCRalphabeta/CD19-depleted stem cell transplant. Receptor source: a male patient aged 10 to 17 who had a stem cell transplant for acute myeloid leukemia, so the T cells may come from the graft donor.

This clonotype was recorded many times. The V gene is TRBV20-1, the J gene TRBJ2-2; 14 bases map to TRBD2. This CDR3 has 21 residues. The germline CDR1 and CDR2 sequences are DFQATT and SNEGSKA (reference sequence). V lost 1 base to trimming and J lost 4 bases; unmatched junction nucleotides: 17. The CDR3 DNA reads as TGCAGTGCTAGAGTACGAGGGAATTTCGGGACTAGCGGGGGAGTCACCGGGGAGCTGTTTTTT. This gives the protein CSARVRGNFGTSGGVTGELFF.

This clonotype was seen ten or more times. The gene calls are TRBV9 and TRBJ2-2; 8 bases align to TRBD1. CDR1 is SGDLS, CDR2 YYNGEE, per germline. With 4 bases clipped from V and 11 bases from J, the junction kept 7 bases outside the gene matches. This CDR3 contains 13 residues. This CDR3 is CASSTPTGAELFF. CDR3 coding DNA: TGTGCCAGCAGCACCCCGACAGGGGCTGAGCTGTTTTTT.

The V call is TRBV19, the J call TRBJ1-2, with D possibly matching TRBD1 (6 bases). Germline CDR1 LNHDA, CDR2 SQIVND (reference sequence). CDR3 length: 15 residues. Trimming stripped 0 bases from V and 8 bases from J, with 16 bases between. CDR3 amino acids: CASSIDLRQGSGYTF. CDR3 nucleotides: TGTGCCAGTAGTATAGATCTTCGTCAGGGGAGCGGCTACACCTTC. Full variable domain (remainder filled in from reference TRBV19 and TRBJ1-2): DGGITQSPKYLFRKEGQNVTLSCEQNLNHDAMYWYRQDPGQGLRLIYYSQIVNDFQKGDIAEGYSVSREKKESFPLTVTSAQKNPTAFYLCASSIDLRQGSGYTFGSGTRLTVV.

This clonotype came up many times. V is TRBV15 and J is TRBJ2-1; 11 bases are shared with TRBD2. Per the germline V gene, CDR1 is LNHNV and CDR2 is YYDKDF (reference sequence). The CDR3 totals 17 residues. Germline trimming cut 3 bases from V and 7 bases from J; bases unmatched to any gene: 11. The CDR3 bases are TGTGCCACCAGCAGGGACTTAGCGGGAGGGCCTAGGAATGAGCAGTTCTTC. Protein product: CATSRDLAGGPRNEQFF.

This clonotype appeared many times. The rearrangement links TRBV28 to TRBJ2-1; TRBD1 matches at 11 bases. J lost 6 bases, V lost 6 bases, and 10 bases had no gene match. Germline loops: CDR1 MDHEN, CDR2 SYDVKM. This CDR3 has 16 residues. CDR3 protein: CASSYRGTGGTNEQFF. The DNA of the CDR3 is TGTGCCAGCAGCTATCGCGGGACAGGGGGGACCAATGAGCAGTTCTTC.

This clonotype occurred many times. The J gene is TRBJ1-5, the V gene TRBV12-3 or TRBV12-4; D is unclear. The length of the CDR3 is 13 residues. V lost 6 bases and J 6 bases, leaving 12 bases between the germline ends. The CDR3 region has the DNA TGTGCCAGCAGACGCATTGCGGGTCAGCCCCAGCATTTT. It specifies CASRRIAGQPQHF.

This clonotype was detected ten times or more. The CDR3 DNA is TGTGCCAGCAGGCTAGCGGGGGAAACCGGGGAGCTGTTTTTT. Its translation is CASRLAGETGELFF. The V gene is TRBV12-3 or TRBV12-4, the J gene TRBJ2-2; 10 bases align to TRBD2. Trimming at V came to 6 bases and at J to 5 bases, leaving 3 bases not matched to a gene. This CDR3 contains 14 residues.

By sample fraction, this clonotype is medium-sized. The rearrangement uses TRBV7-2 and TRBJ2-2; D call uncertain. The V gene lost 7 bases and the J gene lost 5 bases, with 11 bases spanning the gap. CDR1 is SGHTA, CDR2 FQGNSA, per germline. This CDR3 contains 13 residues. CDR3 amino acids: CASNQDRTGELFF. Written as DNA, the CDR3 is TGTGCCAGCAACCAAGACCGAACCGGGGAGCTGTTTTTT.

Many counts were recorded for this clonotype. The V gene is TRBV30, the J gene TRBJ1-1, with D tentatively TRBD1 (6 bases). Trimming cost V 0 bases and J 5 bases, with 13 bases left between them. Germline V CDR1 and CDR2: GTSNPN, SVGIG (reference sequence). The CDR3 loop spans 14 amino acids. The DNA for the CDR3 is TGTGCCTGGAGTGTGAGTCGGAGGGGGACTGAAGCTTTCTTT. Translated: CAWSVSRRGTEAFF.

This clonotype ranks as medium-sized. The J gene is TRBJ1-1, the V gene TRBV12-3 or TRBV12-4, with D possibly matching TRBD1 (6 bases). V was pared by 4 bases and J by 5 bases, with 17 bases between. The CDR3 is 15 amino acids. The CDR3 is CASSYDGGARTEAFF. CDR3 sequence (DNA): TGTGCCAGCAGTTATGACGGGGGCGCAAGAACTGAAGCTTTCTTT.

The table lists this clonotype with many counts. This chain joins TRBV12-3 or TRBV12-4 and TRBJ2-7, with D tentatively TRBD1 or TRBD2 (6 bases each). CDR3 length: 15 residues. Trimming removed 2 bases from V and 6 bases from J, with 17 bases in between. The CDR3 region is CASSLTGGTSAEQYF. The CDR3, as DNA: TGTGCCAGCAGTTTAACCGGGGGCACCTCGGCCGAGCAGTACTTC.

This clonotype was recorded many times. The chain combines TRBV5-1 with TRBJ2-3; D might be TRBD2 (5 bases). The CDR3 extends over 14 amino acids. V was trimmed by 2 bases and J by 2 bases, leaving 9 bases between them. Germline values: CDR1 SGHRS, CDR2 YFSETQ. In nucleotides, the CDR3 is TGCGCCAGCAGCTTCGGGGAGTCCACAGATACGCAGTATTTT. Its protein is CASSFGESTDTQYF.